This T cell receptor (beta chain) was profiled in a study of siplizumab effects on memory and regulatory T cells. Study findings and constraints: A major contribution to the alloresponse seemed to be made by naive T cells, which seemed more diverse than memory cells. Naive or memory phenotype assignment was not possible for roughly 80-96% of proliferating CD4+ or CD8+ clones. Siplizumab conditions gave an average of around 64% Treg-derived mappable alloreactive CD4+ clones, versus less than 35% for controls. No functional test confirmed suppression by proliferating siplizumab-culture Tregs.

Only in-frame clones appear in the TCRdb table, and some are missing; sequencing was by immunoSEQ multiplex PCR. The sample records about 87,000 clones, about 93% being singletons. Trimming pared 2 bases from V and 2 bases from J, leaving 11 bases between. Germline CDR1 reads MRHNA; CDR2 reads SNTAGT. The CDR3 spans 15 residues. About this clone: Its matching antigen is unknown.

The chain employs TRBV6-4 and TRBJ2-3; the D gene is possibly TRBD2 (6 bases). The receptor was derived from a human donor in good health. The material sequenced was non-Treg CD4+ T cells sorted from blood. The DNA for the CDR3 is TGTGCCAGCAGTGACGGGGGAGGACCCACAGATACGCAGTATTTT. The encoded protein is CASSDGGGPTDTQYF.